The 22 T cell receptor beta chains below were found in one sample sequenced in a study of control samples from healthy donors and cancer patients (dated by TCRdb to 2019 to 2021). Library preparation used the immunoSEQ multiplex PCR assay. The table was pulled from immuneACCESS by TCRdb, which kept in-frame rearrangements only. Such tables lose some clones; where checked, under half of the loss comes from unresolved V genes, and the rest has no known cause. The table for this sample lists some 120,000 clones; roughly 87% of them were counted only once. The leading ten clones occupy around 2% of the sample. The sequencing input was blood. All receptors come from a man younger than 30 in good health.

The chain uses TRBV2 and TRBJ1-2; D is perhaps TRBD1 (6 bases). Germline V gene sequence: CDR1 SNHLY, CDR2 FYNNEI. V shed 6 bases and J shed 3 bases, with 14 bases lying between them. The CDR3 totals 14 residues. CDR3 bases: TGTGCCAGCAGCCCGGGACAAGCGGACTATGGCTACACCTTC. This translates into CASSPGQADYGYTF.

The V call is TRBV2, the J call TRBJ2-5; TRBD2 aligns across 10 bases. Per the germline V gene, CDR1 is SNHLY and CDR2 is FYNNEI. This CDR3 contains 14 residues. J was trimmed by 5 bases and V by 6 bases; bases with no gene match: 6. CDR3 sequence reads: CASRASGSGETQYF. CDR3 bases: TGTGCCAGCAGGGCTAGCGGGAGTGGGGAGACCCAGTACTTC.

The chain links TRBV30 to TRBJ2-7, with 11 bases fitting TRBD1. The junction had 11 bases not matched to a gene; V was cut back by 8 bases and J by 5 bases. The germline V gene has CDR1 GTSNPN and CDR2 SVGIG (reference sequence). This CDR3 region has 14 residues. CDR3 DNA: TGTGCCCTGGAGTATAGGACAGGGGGCAACGAGCAGTACTTC. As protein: CALEYRTGGNEQYF.

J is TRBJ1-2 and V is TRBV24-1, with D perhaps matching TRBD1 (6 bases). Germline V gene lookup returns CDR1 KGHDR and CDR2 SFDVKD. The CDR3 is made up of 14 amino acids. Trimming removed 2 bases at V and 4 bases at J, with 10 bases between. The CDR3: CATSDSGTSYGYTF. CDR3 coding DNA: TGTGCCACCAGTGATTCCGGGACAAGCTATGGCTACACCTTC.

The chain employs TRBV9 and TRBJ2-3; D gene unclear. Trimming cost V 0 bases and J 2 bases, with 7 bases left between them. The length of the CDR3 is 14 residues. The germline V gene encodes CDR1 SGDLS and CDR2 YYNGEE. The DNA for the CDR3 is TGTGCCAGCAGCGTAGATGCCTTCACAGATACGCAGTATTTT. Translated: CASSVDAFTDTQYF.

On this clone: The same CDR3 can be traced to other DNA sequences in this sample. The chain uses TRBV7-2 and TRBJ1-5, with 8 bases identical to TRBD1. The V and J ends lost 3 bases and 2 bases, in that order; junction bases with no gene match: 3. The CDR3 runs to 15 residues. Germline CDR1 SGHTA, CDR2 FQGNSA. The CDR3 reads CASSFPGQGNQPQHF. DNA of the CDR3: TGTGCCAGCAGCTTCCCGGGACAGGGCAATCAGCCCCAGCATTTT.

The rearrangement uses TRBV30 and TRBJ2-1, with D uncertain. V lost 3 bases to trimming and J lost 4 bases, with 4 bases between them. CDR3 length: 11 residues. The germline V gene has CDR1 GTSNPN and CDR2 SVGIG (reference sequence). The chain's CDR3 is CAWSPYNEQFF. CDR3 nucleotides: TGTGCCTGGAGCCCGTACAATGAGCAGTTCTTC.

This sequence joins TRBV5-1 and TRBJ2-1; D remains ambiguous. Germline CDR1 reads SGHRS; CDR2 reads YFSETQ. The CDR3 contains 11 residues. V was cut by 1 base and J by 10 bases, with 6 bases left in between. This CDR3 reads CASSLLGEQFF. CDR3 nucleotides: TGCGCCAGCAGCTTGCTGGGGGAGCAGTTCTTC.

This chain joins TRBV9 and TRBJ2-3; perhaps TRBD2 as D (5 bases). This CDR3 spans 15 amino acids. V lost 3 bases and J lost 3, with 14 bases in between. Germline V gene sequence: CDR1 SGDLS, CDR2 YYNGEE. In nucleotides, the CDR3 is TGTGCCAGCAGCGACAAAACTGGAGGAACAGATACGCAGTATTTT. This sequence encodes CASSDKTGGTDTQYF.

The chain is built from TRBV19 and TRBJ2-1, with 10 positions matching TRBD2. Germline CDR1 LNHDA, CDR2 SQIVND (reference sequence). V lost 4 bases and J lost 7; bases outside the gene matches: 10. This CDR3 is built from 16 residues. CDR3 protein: CASSRNLASGRNEQFF. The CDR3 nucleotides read TGTGCCAGTAGTAGAAATTTGGCTAGCGGGAGAAATGAGCAGTTCTTC.

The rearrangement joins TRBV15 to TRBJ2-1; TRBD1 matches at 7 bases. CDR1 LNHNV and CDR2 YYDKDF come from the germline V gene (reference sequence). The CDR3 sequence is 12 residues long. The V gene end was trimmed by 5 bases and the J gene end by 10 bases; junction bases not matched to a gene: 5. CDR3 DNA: TGTGCCACCAGCCACAGGGGCAGGGAGCAGTTCTTC. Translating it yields CATSHRGREQFF.

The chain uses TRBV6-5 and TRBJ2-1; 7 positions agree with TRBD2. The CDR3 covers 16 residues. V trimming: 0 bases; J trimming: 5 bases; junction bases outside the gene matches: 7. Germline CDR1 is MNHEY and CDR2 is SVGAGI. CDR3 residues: CASSYSSLAVNNEQFF. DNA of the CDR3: TGTGCCAGCAGTTACTCGTCCCTAGCGGTCAACAATGAGCAGTTCTTC.

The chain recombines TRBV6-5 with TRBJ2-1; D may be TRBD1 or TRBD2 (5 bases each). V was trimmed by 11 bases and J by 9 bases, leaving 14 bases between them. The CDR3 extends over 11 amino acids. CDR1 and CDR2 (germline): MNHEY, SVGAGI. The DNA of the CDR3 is TGTGCCTTGCTCCGTGGGGGTGAGCAGTTCTTC. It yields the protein CALLRGGEQFF.

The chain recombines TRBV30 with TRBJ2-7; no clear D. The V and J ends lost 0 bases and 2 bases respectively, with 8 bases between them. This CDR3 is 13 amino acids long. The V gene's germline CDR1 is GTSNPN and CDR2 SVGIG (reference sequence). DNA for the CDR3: TGTGCCTGGAGTGTACATCTGACCTACGAGCAGTACTTC. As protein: CAWSVHLTYEQYF.

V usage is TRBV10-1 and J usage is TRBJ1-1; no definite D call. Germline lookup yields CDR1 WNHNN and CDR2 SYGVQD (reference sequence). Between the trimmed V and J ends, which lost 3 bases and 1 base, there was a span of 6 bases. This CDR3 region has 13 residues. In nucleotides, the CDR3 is TGCGCCAGCAGTGAATACTCGAACACTGAAGCTTTCTTT. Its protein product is CASSEYSNTEAFF.

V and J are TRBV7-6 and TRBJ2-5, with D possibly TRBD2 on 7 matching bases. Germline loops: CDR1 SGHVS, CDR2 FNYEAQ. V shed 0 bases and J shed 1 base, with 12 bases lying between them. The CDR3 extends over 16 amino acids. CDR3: CASSLAGGGSQETQYF. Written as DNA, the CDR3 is TGTGCCAGCAGCTTAGCGGGAGGGGGGTCCCAAGAGACCCAGTACTTC.

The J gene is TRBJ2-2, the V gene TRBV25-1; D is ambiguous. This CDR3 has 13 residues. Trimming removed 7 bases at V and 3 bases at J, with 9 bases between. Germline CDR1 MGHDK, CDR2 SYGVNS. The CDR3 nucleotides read TGTGCCAGCACAAGGGATTACACCGGGGAGCTGTTTTTT. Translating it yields CASTRDYTGELFF. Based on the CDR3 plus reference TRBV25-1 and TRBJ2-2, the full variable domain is EADIYQTPRYLVIGTGKKITLECSQTMGHDKMYWYQQDPGMELHLIHYSYGVNSTEKGDLSSESTVSRIRTEHFPLTLESARPSHTSQYLCASTRDYTGELFFGEGSRLTVL.

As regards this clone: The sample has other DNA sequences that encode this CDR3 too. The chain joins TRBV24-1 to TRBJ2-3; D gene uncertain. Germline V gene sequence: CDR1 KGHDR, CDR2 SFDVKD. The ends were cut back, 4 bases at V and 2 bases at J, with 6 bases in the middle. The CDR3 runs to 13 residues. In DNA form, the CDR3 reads TGTGCCACCAGTGACCTTGACACAGATACGCAGTATTTT. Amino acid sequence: CATSDLDTDTQYF.

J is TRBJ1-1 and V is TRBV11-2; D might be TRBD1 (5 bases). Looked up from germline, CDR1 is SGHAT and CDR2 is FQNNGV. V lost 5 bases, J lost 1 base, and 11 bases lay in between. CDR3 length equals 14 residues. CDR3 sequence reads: CASSGSQGNTEAFF. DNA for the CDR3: TGTGCCAGCAGCGGAAGTCAGGGGAACACTGAAGCTTTCTTT. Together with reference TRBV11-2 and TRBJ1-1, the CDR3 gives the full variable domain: EAGVAQSPRYKIIEKRQSVAFWCNPISGHATLYWYQQILGQGPKLLIQFQNNGVVDDSQLPKDRFSAERLKGVDSTLKIQPAKLEDSAVYLCASSGSQGNTEAFFGQGTRLTVV.

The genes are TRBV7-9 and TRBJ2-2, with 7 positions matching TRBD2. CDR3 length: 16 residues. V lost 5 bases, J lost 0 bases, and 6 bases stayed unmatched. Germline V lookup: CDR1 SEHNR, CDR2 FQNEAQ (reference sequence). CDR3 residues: CASSRSGGSNTGELFF. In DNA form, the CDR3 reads TGTGCCAGCAGCCGTTCGGGGGGTTCGAACACCGGGGAGCTGTTTTTT.

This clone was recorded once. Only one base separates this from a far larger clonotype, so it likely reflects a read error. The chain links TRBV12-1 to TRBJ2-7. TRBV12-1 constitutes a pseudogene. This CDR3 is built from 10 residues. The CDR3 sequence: CASSSYEQYF. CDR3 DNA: TGTGCCAGCAGCTCCTACGAGCAGTACTTC.

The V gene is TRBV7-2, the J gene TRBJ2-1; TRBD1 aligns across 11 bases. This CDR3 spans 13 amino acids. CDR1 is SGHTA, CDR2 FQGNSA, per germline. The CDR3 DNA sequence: TGTGCAGAAGGACAGGGGGCAAACAATGAGCAGTTCTTC. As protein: CAEGQGANNEQFF.